The 26 T cell receptor beta chains reported below all come from one sample, sequenced in a study of somatic mutations in cytotoxic T cells in rheumatoid arthritis. Clones were read by immunoSEQ multiplex PCR, and TCRdb kept only the in-frame ones, dropping some. The sample lists approximately 9,300 clones, 90% to 95% occurring once. Sequencing was performed on CD8+ T cells sorted from blood. Source of these receptors: a woman aged 18 to 35 with rheumatoid arthritis.

In DNA form, the CDR3 reads TGTGCCAGCAGTGAATATACGGGCCAGGGCAGGGAAGACTATGGCTACACCTTC. It codes for CASSEYTGQGREDYGYTF. The chain combines TRBV25-1 with TRBJ1-2; weak D call: TRBD1 (5 bases). The V gene's germline CDR1 is MGHDK and CDR2 SYGVNS. The CDR3 totals 18 residues. The V end lost 0 bases, the J end lost 3 bases, and 20 bases lay between the germline ends.

The rearrangement uses TRBV4-1 and TRBJ2-3; a possible D gene is TRBD2 (5 bases). The CDR3 spans 13 residues. V was cut by 2 bases and J by 3 bases, with 6 bases left in between. Looked up from germline, CDR1 is MGHRA and CDR2 is YSYEKL. In DNA, the CDR3 is TGCGCCAGCAGCCAACGAGGGACAGATACGCAGTATTTT. As protein: CASSQRGTDTQYF.

In its sample, this clone was seen once. Other nucleotide sequences in the sample specify the same CDR3. The rearrangement links TRBV19 to TRBJ2-2, with D possibly TRBD1 on 5 matching bases. V was trimmed by 3 bases and J by 4 bases, leaving 18 bases between them. CDR1 is LNHDA, CDR2 SQIVND, per germline (reference sequence). The CDR3 extends over 17 amino acids. This chain's CDR3 is CASSMVAGSRSTGELFF. In DNA, the CDR3 is TGTGCCAGTAGTATGGTGGCAGGGTCTAGGTCCACCGGGGAGCTGTTTTTT. The variable domain in full, with the rest retrieved from reference TRBV19 and TRBJ2-2, is DGGITQSPKYLFRKEGQNVTLSCEQNLNHDAMYWYRQDPGQGLRLIYYSQIVNDFQKGDIAEGYSVSREKKESFPLTVTSAQKNPTAFYLCASSMVAGSRSTGELFFGEGSRLTVL.

V gene TRBV11-2 combines with J gene TRBJ1-2, with D unclear. Looked up from germline, CDR1 is SGHAT and CDR2 is FQNNGV. This CDR3 has 10 amino acids. The germline V and J ends were trimmed by 6 bases and 8 bases, with 7 bases remaining between them. The CDR3 DNA reads TGTGCCAGCAGACTAGGGGGCTACACCTTC. Translating gives CASRLGGYTF. The full variable domain, completed using reference TRBV11-2 and TRBJ1-2, is EAGVAQSPRYKIIEKRQSVAFWCNPISGHATLYWYQQILGQGPKLLIQFQNNGVVDDSQLPKDRFSAERLKGVDSTLKIQPAKLEDSAVYLCASRLGGYTFGSGTRLTVV.

The V and J genes are TRBV25-1 and TRBJ2-1, with D possibly TRBD2 on 6 matching bases. The V end lost 4 bases, the J end lost 0 bases, and 19 bases lay between the germline ends. Germline V gene data show CDR1 as MGHDK and CDR2 as SYGVNS. The CDR3 loop spans 18 amino acids. This chain's CDR3 is CASSGPWRAGPSYNEQFF. The DNA of the CDR3 is TGTGCCAGCAGTGGCCCCTGGAGGGCGGGCCCCTCCTACAATGAGCAGTTCTTC.

The rearrangement links TRBV9 to TRBJ1-1, with D perhaps matching TRBD1 (5 bases). Germline CDR1 and CDR2: SGDLS and YYNGEE. The CDR3 is made up of 15 amino acids. Trimming shortened V by 0 bases and J by 0 bases, and 9 bases separated the two germline ends. The chain's CDR3 is CASSVASRVNTEAFF. The CDR3 DNA reads TGTGCCAGCAGCGTAGCCTCCAGGGTGAACACTGAAGCTTTCTTT.

The CDR3: CASSLPPRSQPQHF. DNA for the CDR3: TGTGCCAGCAGTCTTCCCCCTAGGAGCCAGCCCCAGCATTTT. The rearrangement uses TRBV28 and TRBJ1-5; the D is unclear. The germline V and J ends were trimmed by 5 bases and 7 bases, with 15 bases remaining between them. Germline loops: CDR1 MDHEN, CDR2 SYDVKM. This CDR3 has 14 amino acids.

The chain combines TRBV5-5 with TRBJ1-1; 8 bases are shared with TRBD1. This CDR3 is built from 16 residues. With V trimmed by 0 bases and J by 2 bases, 6 bases remained unmatched. Germline loops: CDR1 SGHKS, CDR2 YYEKEE (reference sequence). DNA of the CDR3: TGTGCCAGCAGCTTGGCCCAGGGGGCGCGTAACACTGAAGCTTTCTTT. Amino acids: CASSLAQGARNTEAFF.

V usage is TRBV19 and J usage is TRBJ2-7, with D uncertain. The germline V gene has CDR1 LNHDA and CDR2 SQIVND (reference sequence). Between the trimmed V and J ends, which lost 3 bases and 2 bases, there was a span of 14 bases. The CDR3 loop spans 15 amino acids. The CDR3 coding sequence is TGTGCCAGTAGTATCTACCTAGGCGGAACCTACGAGCAGTACTTC. Encoded protein: CASSIYLGGTYEQYF. Filled out from reference TRBV19 and TRBJ2-7, the complete variable domain reads DGGITQSPKYLFRKEGQNVTLSCEQNLNHDAMYWYRQDPGQGLRLIYYSQIVNDFQKGDIAEGYSVSREKKESFPLTVTSAQKNPTAFYLCASSIYLGGTYEQYFGPGTRLTVT.

The chain uses TRBV7-9 and TRBJ1-3; D might be TRBD1 (5 bases). V was shortened by 1 base and J by 6 bases, with 10 bases between the two germline ends. CDR1 and CDR2 (germline): SEHNR, FQNEAQ (reference sequence). This CDR3 contains 14 residues. The CDR3 loop reads CASSLGQGENTIYF. In DNA, the CDR3 is TGTGCCAGCAGCTTAGGCCAGGGCGAAAACACCATATATTTT.

The chain has TRBV6-1 and TRBJ2-1; 7 nucleotides line up with TRBD2. Germline V gene sequence: CDR1 MNHNS, CDR2 SASEGT. Trimming cost V 8 bases and J 8 bases; bases outside gene matches: 9. The CDR3 runs to 13 residues. The CDR3 sequence is CASGGGGPDEQFF. The CDR3 nucleotides are TGTGCCAGCGGGGGGGGAGGGCCGGATGAGCAGTTCTTC.

The chain has TRBV5-6 and TRBJ2-7; D may be TRBD1 (6 bases). Between the trimmed V and J ends, which lost 1 base and 3 bases, there was a span of 8 bases. The CDR3 is made up of 13 amino acids. CDR1 and CDR2 (germline): SGHDT, YYEEEE. For the CDR3, the DNA is TGTGCCAGCAGCTTGACAGGGTTCTACGAGCAGTACTTC. This gives the protein CASSLTGFYEQYF.

The chain links TRBV5-6 to TRBJ2-7; 7 nucleotides match TRBD1. J was trimmed by 0 bases and V by 0 bases; bases with no gene match: 3. CDR3 size: 15 residues. The germline gives CDR1 SGHDT, CDR2 YYEEEE. This CDR3 reads CASSLAAGGSYEQYF. The CDR3 nucleotides are TGTGCCAGCAGCTTGGCTGCAGGGGGCTCCTACGAGCAGTACTTC.

This chain joins TRBV6-6 and TRBJ1-1; D remains ambiguous. The CDR3 is 12 amino acids. V was pared by 5 bases and J by 4 bases, with 8 bases between. Germline V lookup: CDR1 MNHNY, CDR2 SVGAGI (reference sequence). The CDR3 loop reads CASSQDGTEAFF. CDR3 in DNA: TGTGCCAGCAGTCAGGATGGCACTGAAGCTTTCTTT.

This clone has a handful of counts. J is TRBJ2-2 and V is TRBV7-9; possible D gene TRBD2, 6 bases. Germline-derived CDR1 and CDR2 are SEHNR and FQNEAQ (reference sequence). Trimming pared 8 bases from V and 1 base from J, leaving 17 bases between. The CDR3 consists of 16 residues. The CDR3 DNA follows: TGTGCCAGCGACCGCTCCGGGACTCGGAACACCGGGGAGCTGTTTTTT. This codes for CASDRSGTRNTGELFF.

Here the CDR3 reads CASSREGSAYNEQFF. CDR3 DNA sequence: TGTGCCAGCAGTCGGGAAGGGAGCGCCTACAATGAGCAGTTCTTC. The chain uses TRBV27 and TRBJ2-1; D may be TRBD2 (5 bases). CDR1 MNHEY and CDR2 SMNVEV come from the germline V gene (reference sequence). Trimming stripped 5 bases from V and 2 bases from J, with 13 bases between. The length of the CDR3 is 15 residues.

The V and J genes are TRBV27 and TRBJ2-5; 13 nucleotides match TRBD2. The J call is in doubt because the DNA end fits TRBJ2-7 better. The CDR3 sequence is 15 residues long. Per germline, CDR1 MNHEY and CDR2 SMNVEV (reference sequence). This CDR3 reads CASSLWGLAGNEQYF. The CDR3, as DNA: TGTGCCAGCAGTTTATGGGGACTAGCGGGAAACGAGCAGTACTTC.

The J gene is TRBJ2-7, the V gene TRBV2; the match to TRBD2 covers 12 bases. The CDR3 consists of 19 residues. V was pared by 1 base and J by 0 bases, with 10 bases of the junction left unmatched. Germline values: CDR1 SNHLY, CDR2 FYNNEI. CDR3 sequence: CASSEVVVLAGGSSYEQYF. DNA of the CDR3: TGTGCCAGCAGTGAAGTCGTCGTACTAGCGGGGGGTAGCTCCTACGAGCAGTACTTC.

The rearrangement joins TRBV9 to TRBJ2-3, with TRBD1 matching 9 bases. The ends lost 4 bases at V and 4 bases at J; junction bases unmatched: 10. Germline CDR1 reads SGDLS; CDR2 reads YYNGEE. This CDR3 comprises 16 residues. CDR3 protein: CASSPGGQGLSDTQYF. The CDR3, as DNA: TGTGCCAGCAGCCCAGGTGGACAGGGGTTATCAGATACGCAGTATTTT.

The rearrangement joins TRBV11-2 to TRBJ2-3; possibly TRBD2 for D (5 bases). V was pared by 1 base and J by 2 bases, with 10 bases between. Per germline, CDR1 SGHAT and CDR2 FQNNGV. The CDR3 totals 15 residues. CDR3 sequence reads: CASSLADRDTDTQYF. The CDR3 DNA follows: TGTGCCAGCAGCTTAGCGGACCGGGACACAGATACGCAGTATTTT.

This clone has only one observation. The chain uses TRBV25-1 and TRBJ1-1; D is ambiguous. Germline V lookup: CDR1 MGHDK, CDR2 SYGVNS. Trimming stripped 0 bases from V and 1 base from J, with 15 bases between. There are 17 residues in the CDR3. CDR3 nucleotide sequence: TGTGCCAGCAGTGAATATGCGGGAGGTAGAGGGAACACTGAAGCTTTCTTT. Protein product: CASSEYAGGRGNTEAFF.

The chain couples TRBV9 to TRBJ1-5, with a tentative D call TRBD1 (6 bases). Looked up from germline, CDR1 is SGDLS and CDR2 is YYNGEE. The CDR3 contains 16 residues. Deletions cut 0 bases from V and 2 bases from J, with 12 bases between. The CDR3 spells CASSVGVGGGNQPQHF. DNA of the CDR3: TGTGCCAGCAGCGTAGGGGTAGGGGGAGGCAATCAGCCCCAGCATTTT.

This clone has just a few counts. The rearrangement uses TRBV20-1 and TRBJ1-1; D is ambiguous. This CDR3 is 8 amino acids long. Germline V gene data show CDR1 as DFQATT and CDR2 as SNEGSKA (reference sequence). V was shortened by 2 bases and J by 11 bases, with 3 bases between the two germline ends. CDR3 in DNA: TGCAGTGCTAGACGGGCTTTCTTT. It is translated as CSARRAFF.

The chain carries TRBV5-6 and TRBJ1-2, with 12 bases identical to TRBD1. V shed 3 bases, J shed 6 bases, and the junction held 12 bases outside the gene matches. The V gene's germline CDR1 is SGHDT and CDR2 YYEEEE. This CDR3 region has 17 residues. Written as DNA, the CDR3 is TGTGCCAGCAGCTCAGGGACAGGGGGCGCAGTAACTAATGGCTACACCTTC. Translating gives CASSSGTGGAVTNGYTF.

This chain joins TRBV28 and TRBJ2-5, with unresolved D. Germline CDR1 reads MDHEN; CDR2 reads SYDVKM. The CDR3 sequence is 13 residues long. Deletions cut 4 bases from V and 5 bases from J, with 11 bases between. The CDR3 coding sequence is TGTGCCAGCAGTTCCACTCGCCGGGAGACCCAGTACTTC. This encodes CASSSTRRETQYF.

This sequence joins TRBV4-3 and TRBJ2-3; the D gene is possibly TRBD2 (7 bases). The CDR3 has 17 amino acids. V dropped 1 base and J dropped 0 bases, with 14 bases sitting between them. Germline assignment: CDR1 LGHNA and CDR2 YSLEER. The CDR3 is CASSQGPRGASTDTQYF. The CDR3 DNA reads as TGCGCCAGCAGCCAAGGGCCACGGGGGGCGAGCACAGATACGCAGTATTTT.